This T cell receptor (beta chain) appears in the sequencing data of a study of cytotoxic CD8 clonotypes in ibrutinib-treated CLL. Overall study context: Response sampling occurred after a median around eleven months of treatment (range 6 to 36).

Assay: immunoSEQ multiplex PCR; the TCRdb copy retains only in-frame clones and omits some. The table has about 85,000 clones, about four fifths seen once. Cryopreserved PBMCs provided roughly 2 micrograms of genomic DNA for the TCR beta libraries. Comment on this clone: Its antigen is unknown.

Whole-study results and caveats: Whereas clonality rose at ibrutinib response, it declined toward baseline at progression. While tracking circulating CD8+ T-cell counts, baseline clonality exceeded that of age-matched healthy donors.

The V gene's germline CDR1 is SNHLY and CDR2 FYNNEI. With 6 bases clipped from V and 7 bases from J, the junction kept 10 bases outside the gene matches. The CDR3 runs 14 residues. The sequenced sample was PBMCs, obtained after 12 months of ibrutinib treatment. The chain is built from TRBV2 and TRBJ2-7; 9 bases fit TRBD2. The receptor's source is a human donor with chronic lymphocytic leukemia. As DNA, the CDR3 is TGTGCCAGCAGGGGGGTAGCGGGAGTTGGGGAGCAGTACTTC. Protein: CASRGVAGVGEQYF.